These T cell receptor beta chains were read from a single sample in a study of T cell responses to AZD1222 COVID-19 vaccine. Repertoires were generated with immunoSEQ multiplex PCR, while TCRdb's copy carries only in-frame clones and drops some. The table records about 60,000 clones, 75% to 90% of them present only once. The sequences come from peripheral blood, collected 28 days after the second AZD1222 dose. The receptors stem from an adult who received the AZD1222 COVID-19 vaccine. CDR3s include the opening cysteine and the closing phenylalanine or tryptophan. A D gene is named only where the DNA matches it firmly. Not every row has a clone size; where given, it reads once, few, many or a size class.

TRBV5-1	.	TRBJ2-3	TRBD1	TGCGCCAGCAGCTTGGGACAGGGAGCGGCAGATACGCAGTATTTT	CASSLGQGAADTQYF
TRBV28	.	TRBJ1-6	.	TGTGCCAGCAGCCCCCAGGACAGAAATAATTCACCCCTCCACTTT	CASSPQDRNNSPLHF
TRBV7-9	.	TRBJ2-7	.	TGTGCCAGCAGCTTAGTCGACGAGCAGTACTTC	CASSLVDEQYF
TRBV24-1	few	TRBJ2-7	TRBD2	TGTGCCACCGCTAGGGGACTAGCCTTCTCCTACGAGCAGTACTTC	CATARGLAFSYEQYF
TRBV10-3	.	TRBJ2-7	TRBD1	TGTGCCATCAGGAGACAGGGACCCTCCTACGAGCAGTACTTC	CAIRRQGPSYEQYF
TRBV28	few	TRBJ1-1	.	TGTGCCAGCAGTTTATCCGGGAACACTGAAGCTTTCTTT	CASSLSGNTEAFF
TRBV7-2	.	TRBJ2-7	TRBD1	TGTGCCAGCAGCTTAGTAGAGGGGGCTCACGAGCAGTACTTC	CASSLVEGAHEQYF
TRBV9	.	TRBJ2-5	.	TGTGCCAGCAGCGTTTTCTCGGGACAATTGGAGACCCAGTACTTC	CASSVFSGQLETQYF
TRBV24-1	.	TRBJ1-6	.	TGTGCCACCAGTGATTTGCGTCACCTCTCCTATAATTCACCCCTCCACTTT	CATSDLRHLSYNSPLHF
TRBV21-1	.	TRBJ1-1	.	TGTGCCAGCAGCAAAGCGGGTGGGGGGGCGCGGACTGAAGCTTTCTTT	CASSKAGGGARTEAFF
TRBV30	few	TRBJ2-5	.	TGTGCCTGGGGGGTTGGGACCCAGTACTTC	CAWGVGTQYF
TRBV13	.	TRBJ1-4	.	TGTGCCAGCAGCTTAGGCCTTGGGGGAATTCAAGCTAATGAAAAACTGTTTTTT	CASSLGLGGIQANEKLFF
TRBV28	few	TRBJ1-3	TRBD1	TGTGCCAGCAGTCTCCGGACAGGGGCCAACTCTGGAAACACCATATATTTT	CASSLRTGANSGNTIYF
TRBV28	.	TRBJ2-7	.	TGTGCCAGCCTCCCAGGCCAAGAGGGCTCCTACGAGCAGTACTTC	CASLPGQEGSYEQYF
TRBV5-5	.	TRBJ2-7	.	TGTGCCAGCAGCTTGGGGGCGGCCCACGAGCAGTACTTC	CASSLGAAHEQYF
TRBV5-4	once	TRBJ1-2	TRBD1	TGTGCCAGCAGCTTGGCCGACAGGGGCTATGGCTACACCTTC	CASSLADRGYGYTF
TRBV11-2	.	TRBJ1-2	.	TGTGCCAGCAGCTTAGATTTAAGTGGAGGTGGGGGCTATGGCTACACCTTC	CASSLDLSGGGGYGYTF
TRBV7-8	.	TRBJ2-1	TRBD2	TGTGCCAGCAGCCGCGGGGCGCTAGCGGGGGGCTACTCCTACAATGAGCAGTTCTTC	CASSRGALAGGYSYNEQFF
TRBV6-5	once	TRBJ2-3	.	TGTGCCAGCAGTATTCAGGGAAGCAGAGCAGATACGCAGTATTTT	CASSIQGSRADTQYF
TRBV7-8	.	TRBJ2-2	TRBD2	TGTGCCAGCAGCCGAGGACTAGCGGGAGTTTTTGGCGGGGAGCTGTTTTTT	CASSRGLAGVFGGELFF
TRBV4-3	.	TRBJ2-1	.	TGCGCCAGCAGCCAAGGGGGCCGGCCGTACAATGAGCAGTTCTTC	CASSQGGRPYNEQFF
TRBV6-1	.	TRBJ1-4	.	TGTGCCAGCAGTGAAAGACAGACCGGGCATGAAAAACTGTTTTTT	CASSERQTGHEKLFF
TRBV2	.	TRBJ1-6	.	TGTGCCAGCAGACGGCGGCAGGATTCACCCCTCCACTTT	CASRRRQDSPLHF
TRBV10-3	.	TRBJ2-1	.	TGTGCCATCAGTGAGCAGGCTAATGAGCAGTTCTTC	CAISEQANEQFF
TRBV7-2	.	TRBJ2-3	TRBD2	TGTGCCAGCAGCTCCCGACTAGCGATAGATACGCAGTATTTT	CASSSRLAIDTQYF
TRBV24-1	.	TRBJ1-5	.	TGTGCCACCAGTGACAGGATCAATCAGCCCCAGCATTTT	CATSDRINQPQHF
TRBV7-2	.	TRBJ2-1	TRBD1	TGTGCCAGCAGCCCACTGACAGGGCGTGATGAGCAGTTCTTC	CASSPLTGRDEQFF
TRBV4-2	few	TRBJ2-2	.	TGTGCCAGCAGCCAGGTCTCAGGGGACCTGAACACCGGGGAGCTGTTTTTT	CASSQVSGDLNTGELFF
TRBV5-1	.	TRBJ1-1	.	TGCGCCAGCAGCTTGGAGCTGTCGGGAACTGAAGCTTTCTTT	CASSLELSGTEAFF
TRBV5-8	.	TRBJ1-1	.	TGTGCCAGCAGCTTGGTCAAAGGGGCTGGTTTAGGCACTGAAGCTTTCTTT	CASSLVKGAGLGTEAFF
TRBV30	.	TRBJ1-5	TRBD1	TGTGCCTGGAATGGACAGGGTCCCTATAGCAATCAGCCCCAGCATTTT	CAWNGQGPYSNQPQHF
TRBV6-5	.	TRBJ2-7	.	TGTGCCAGCAGGCCCCGGACAGTTTTCTACGAGCAGTACTTC	CASRPRTVFYEQYF
TRBV3-1/TRBV3-2	.	TRBJ2-7	TRBD2	TGTGCCAGCAGCCAAGATACTGGCGGGAGACGCCTTAATTTC	CASSQDTGGRRLNF
TRBV28	.	TRBJ2-7	.	TGTGCCAGCAGTGCCGGGGGTTCAGTCTCCGAGCAGTACTTC	CASSAGGSVSEQYF
TRBV12-5	.	TRBJ2-5	.	TGTGCTAGTGGTTTACGGCAAGAGACCCAGTACTTC	CASGLRQETQYF
TRBV15	.	TRBJ2-1	TRBD2	TGTGCCACCAGCAGAGGGCTAGCGGGGGGGACTGACAATGAGCAGTTCTTC	CATSRGLAGGTDNEQFF
TRBV6-2/TRBV6-3	.	TRBJ1-2	.	TGTGCCAGCAGTTACCTCCGGGACAACTATGGCTACACCTTC	CASSYLRDNYGYTF
TRBV6-5	.	TRBJ1-1	.	TGTGCCAGCAGGCTACAGGGAACTGAAGCTTTCTTT	CASRLQGTEAFF
TRBV29-1	.	TRBJ2-7	.	TGCAGCGCAACCAAGGGCTACGAGCAGTACTTC	CSATKGYEQYF
TRBV3-1/TRBV3-2	.	TRBJ2-7	TRBD2	TGTGCCAGCAGTCCTACTAGCGGGAGTTCCGAGCAGTACTTC	CASSPTSGSSEQYF
TRBV4-2	.	TRBJ2-1	TRBD2	TGTGCCAGCAGCCAGTCGATAGCGGGAAGGTCCTACAATGAGCAGTTCTTC	CASSQSIAGRSYNEQFF
TRBV19	.	TRBJ2-3	.	TGTGCCAGTAGGCCAAGGGGTAGTAGCACAGATACGCAGTATTTT	CASRPRGSSTDTQYF
TRBV19	.	TRBJ1-1	.	TGTGCCAGTAGTATGATTGGGGGCACGTCTGAAGCTTTCTTT	CASSMIGGTSEAFF
TRBV19	.	TRBJ1-2	TRBD1	TGTGCCAGCGGGGACAGGGCGTTCTATGGCTACACCTTC	CASGDRAFYGYTF
TRBV27	.	TRBJ2-1	.	TGTGCCAGCAACTGGAGTTGCTCCTACAATGAGCAGTTCTTC	CASNWSCSYNEQFF
TRBV5-1	.	TRBJ2-3	TRBD2	TGCGCCAGCAGGAAGCTGGGACTAGCGAGCACAGATACGCAGTATTTT	CASRKLGLASTDTQYF
TRBV2	.	TRBJ1-5	TRBD1	TGTGCCAGCAGTGAAAGGGACAGTAGCAATCAGCCCCAGCATTTT	CASSERDSSNQPQHF
TRBV5-6	.	TRBJ1-2	TRBD1	TGTGCCAGCAGCTCGATCAGGGGGTCCGGCTATGGCTACACCTTC	CASSSIRGSGYGYTF
TRBV3-1/TRBV3-2	.	TRBJ1-1	.	TGTGCCAGCAGCCAAGATGAACGACCCCAGACGGCTTTCTTT	CASSQDERPQTAFF
TRBV5-1	.	TRBJ2-3	.	TGCGCCAGCAGCTCAAACCCGGACTCTAGCACAGATACGCAGTATTTT	CASSSNPDSSTDTQYF
TRBV5-1	.	TRBJ2-7	TRBD2	TGCGCCAGCAGCTTGGCGAGCGGGAGCTACGAGCAGTACTTC	CASSLASGSYEQYF
TRBV9	once	TRBJ2-7	TRBD2	TGTGCCAGCATACGAGCTAACGGGGGGTACGAGCAGTACTTC	CASIRANGGYEQYF
TRBV19	.	TRBJ2-7	TRBD2	TGTGCCAGTAGTCCCCAGGGACTAGCGGGAGGCTACGAGCAGTACTTC	CASSPQGLAGGYEQYF
TRBV2	.	TRBJ1-1	.	TGTGCCAGCAGTGAAAGGTCGGGCAGATTGAACACTGAAGCTTTCTTT	CASSERSGRLNTEAFF
TRBV11-2	.	TRBJ2-7	.	TGTGCCAGCAGCTTAGACCAACTGGCAGACGAGCAGTACTTC	CASSLDQLADEQYF
TRBV3-1/TRBV3-2	once	TRBJ2-1	.	TGTGCCAGCAGCCAAGGGAGGAACTACAATGAGCAGTTCTTC	CASSQGRNYNEQFF
TRBV2	.	TRBJ1-5	.	TGTGCCAGCAGTGATGCCTCCTTAGGGCCCCAGCATTTT	CASSDASLGPQHF
TRBV5-1	.	TRBJ2-2	.	TGCGCCAGCAGCTTGGTCAAGGGGCAGTCCGGGGAGCTGTTTTTT	CASSLVKGQSGELFF
TRBV5-1	.	TRBJ2-7	TRBD1	TGCGCCAGCAGCTTGAGACAGGGTGGTTACGAGCAGTACTTC	CASSLRQGGYEQYF
TRBV3-1/TRBV3-2	.	TRBJ1-5	TRBD1	TGTGCCAGCAGCCAATCGGGACAGAATTTTCAGCCCCAGCATTTT	CASSQSGQNFQPQHF